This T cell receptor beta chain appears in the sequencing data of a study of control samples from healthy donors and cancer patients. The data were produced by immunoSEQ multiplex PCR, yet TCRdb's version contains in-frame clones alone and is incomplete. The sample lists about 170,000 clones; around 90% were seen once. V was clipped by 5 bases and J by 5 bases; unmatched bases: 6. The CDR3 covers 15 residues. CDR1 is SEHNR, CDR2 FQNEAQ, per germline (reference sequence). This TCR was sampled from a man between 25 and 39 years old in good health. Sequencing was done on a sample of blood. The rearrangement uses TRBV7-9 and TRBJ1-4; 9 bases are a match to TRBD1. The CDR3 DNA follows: TGTGCCAGCAGCCTACAGGGGGCGAGGAATGAAAAACTGTTTTTT. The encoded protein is CASSLQGARNEKLFF. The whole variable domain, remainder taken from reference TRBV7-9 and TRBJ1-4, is DTGVSQNPRHKITKRGQNVTFRCDPISEHNRLYWYRQTLGQGPEFLTYFQNEAQLEKSRLLSDRFSAERPKGSFSTLEIQRTEQGDSAMYLCASSLQGARNEKLFFGSGTQLSVL.